This T cell receptor (beta chain) was sequenced during a study of cytomegalovirus exposure and HLA in healthy donors. CDR1 is SGDLS, CDR2 YYNGEE, per germline. The V end lost 0 bases, the J end lost 6 bases, and 21 bases lay between the germline ends. The CDR3 covers 17 residues. PCR was performed using 60 Vbeta and 13 Jbeta primers. Using immunoSEQ multiplex PCR, the repertoire was profiled, and TCRdb retains in-frame clones only, with some absent. The table shows about 170,000 clones, with approximately 73% occurring only once. Sequenced: PBMCs. The sequence came from a woman between 18 and 29 years old in good health and CMV-seropositive. J is TRBJ1-1 and V is TRBV9, with D perhaps TRBD1 (5 bases). CDR3 sequence (DNA): TGTGCCAGCAGCGTAGACGCGGGGGTCAGGTCTTCCTCTGAAGCTTTCTTT. This gives the protein CASSVDAGVRSSSEAFF.